This note documents a single T cell receptor (beta chain) sequence. Trimming left V 4 bases short and J 4 bases short, with 14 bases between. Germline V lookup: CDR1 PRHDT, CDR2 FYEKMQ (reference sequence). This CDR3 has 15 residues. The record originates from a study of patients and donors after allogeneic stem cell transplantation. TCRdb re-analysed the RT-PCR reads in MiXCR, keeping a single row per CDR3 protein. The table includes hundreds of thousands of distinct CDR3 sequences, 16% detected once. This TCR derives from a human donor who was either an allogeneic HSCT recipient or a stem cell or donor lymphocyte infusion donor (not recorded which). It is not recorded whose cells these are; they may come from a transplant donor. What was sequenced was blood, either unsorted or a sorted T cell fraction (not recorded which). This chain connects TRBV13 to TRBJ2-1; TRBD1 or TRBD2 may be the D gene (5 bases each). The CDR3 reads CASSYTRGVYNEQFF. The CDR3 coding sequence is TGTGCCAGCAGCTACACTAGAGGGGTTTACAATGAGCAGTTCTTC.